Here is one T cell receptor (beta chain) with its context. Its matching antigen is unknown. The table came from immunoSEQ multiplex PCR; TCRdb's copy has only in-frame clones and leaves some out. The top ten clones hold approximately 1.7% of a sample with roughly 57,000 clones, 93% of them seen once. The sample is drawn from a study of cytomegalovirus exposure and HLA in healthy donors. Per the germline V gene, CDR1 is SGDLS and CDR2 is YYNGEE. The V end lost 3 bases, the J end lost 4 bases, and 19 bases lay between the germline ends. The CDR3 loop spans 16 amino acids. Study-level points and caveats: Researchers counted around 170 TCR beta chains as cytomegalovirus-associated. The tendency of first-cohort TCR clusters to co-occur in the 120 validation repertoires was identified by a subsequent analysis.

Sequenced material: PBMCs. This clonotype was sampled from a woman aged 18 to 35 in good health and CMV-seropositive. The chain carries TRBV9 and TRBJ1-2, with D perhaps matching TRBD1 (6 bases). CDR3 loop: CASSATLTGTTYGYTF. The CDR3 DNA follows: TGTGCCAGCAGCGCGACCTTGACCGGGACAACCTATGGCTACACCTTC.